Listed below are T cell receptor beta chains from one sample, sequenced in a study of CD8+CD57+ T cells in acquired aplastic anemia. TCRdb re-called the reads with MiXCR, one entry per CDR3 protein. The top ten hold around 1.1% of the sample, which has some 240,000 distinct CDR3 sequences, 30% to 35% seen once. Sequencing was carried out using sorted CD4+, CD8+, or CD8+CD57+ T cells (not recorded which) from PBMCs. Every receptor here comes from a human donor in good health, serving as a control. The CDR3 runs from the conserved cysteine through the conserved F or W. Fields, in order: J gene, V gene, CDR3 protein.

J: TRBJ1-5; V: TRBV2; CDR3: CASSEEGNGELHF
J: TRBJ2-5; V: TRBV29-1; CDR3: CSVDPTGLETQYF
J: TRBJ1-1; V: TRBV5-1; CDR3: CASSLAGGQFEAFF
J: TRBJ1-6; V: TRBV19; CDR3: CASSWGVGSPLHF
J: TRBJ2-7; V: TRBV4-2; CDR3: CASSRARQGSSSYEQYF
J: TRBJ1-2; V: TRBV7-3; CDR3: CASSLGTDGYTF
J: TRBJ2-3; V: TRBV9; CDR3: CASSQRGDRGTDTQYF
J: TRBJ2-5; V: TRBV20-1; CDR3: CSARGRLGRGTGSTQYF
J: TRBJ2-3; V: TRBV10-1; CDR3: CASSEQTRPTDTQYF
J: TRBJ2-3; V: TRBV29-1; CDR3: CSVDQGGADTQYF
J: TRBJ1-6; V: TRBV20-1; CDR3: CSARDQGQAKGGSPLHF
J: TRBJ1-1; V: TRBV5-6; CDR3: CASSMGQGGTEAFF
J: TRBJ2-3; V: TRBV5-1; CDR3: CASSLPWTSGTDTQYF
J: TRBJ2-5; V: TRBV30; CDR3: CAWSTGTETQYF
J: TRBJ1-2; V: TRBV2; CDR3: CASSDWQRDGYTF
J: TRBJ2-2; V: TRBV12-3/TRBV12-4; CDR3: CASSRVLGQGRLNTGELFF
J: TRBJ2-1; V: TRBV4-1; CDR3: CASSQDKLAGEDNGQFF
J: TRBJ2-4; V: TRBV7-9; CDR3: CASSLEGSKNIQYF
J: TRBJ2-1; V: TRBV15; CDR3: CATSRDWGSNEQFF
J: TRBJ1-2; V: TRBV7-9; CDR3: CASSSLTPGLGYTF
J: TRBJ2-7; V: TRBV25-1; CDR3: CASSELPGPCSYEQYF